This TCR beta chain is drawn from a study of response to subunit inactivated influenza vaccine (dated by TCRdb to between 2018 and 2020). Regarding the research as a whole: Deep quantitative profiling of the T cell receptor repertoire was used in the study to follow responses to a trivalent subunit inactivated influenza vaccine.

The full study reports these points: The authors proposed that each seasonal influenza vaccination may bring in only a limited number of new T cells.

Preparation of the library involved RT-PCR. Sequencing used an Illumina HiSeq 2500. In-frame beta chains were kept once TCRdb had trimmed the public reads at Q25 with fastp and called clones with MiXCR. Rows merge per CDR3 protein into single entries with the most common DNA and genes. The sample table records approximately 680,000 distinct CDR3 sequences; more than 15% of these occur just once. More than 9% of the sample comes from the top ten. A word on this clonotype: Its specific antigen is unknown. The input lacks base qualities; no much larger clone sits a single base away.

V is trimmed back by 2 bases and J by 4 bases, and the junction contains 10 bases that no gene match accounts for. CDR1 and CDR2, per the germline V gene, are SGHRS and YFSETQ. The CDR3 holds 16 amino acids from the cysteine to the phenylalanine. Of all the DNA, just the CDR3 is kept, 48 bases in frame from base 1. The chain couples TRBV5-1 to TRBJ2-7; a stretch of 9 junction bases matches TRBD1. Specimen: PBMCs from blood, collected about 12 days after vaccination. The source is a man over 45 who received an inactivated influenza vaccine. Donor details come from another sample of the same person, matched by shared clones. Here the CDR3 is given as CASSLTGTGMAYEQYF. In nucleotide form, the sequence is TGCGCCAGCAGCTTAACAGGGACAGGGATGGCGTACGAGCAGTACTTC.